This T cell receptor beta chain originates from a study of blood T cell repertoires in COVID-19. Turning to the study itself: Samples representing acute and convalescent COVID-19 were sourced from the United States, Italy and Spain. PBMCs, B-cell-depleted T cells, or T cells were the source of the cDNA or gDNA that made up the material.

In the original processing: Reference gene primer amplification yielded estimated nucleated cell counts. Data came from immunoSEQ multiplex PCR; TCRdb stores just in-frame clones and leaves some out. D and trimming were read from the DNA, whereas the V and J calls and clone size are those reported in that table. The sample holds over 200,000 clones, 87% seen once. The specimen sequenced was peripheral blood. The TCR originated in a middle-aged man with active or convalescent COVID-19.

The CDR3 DNA reads TGTGCCATCAGTGAGAGTAAGGGGAATCAGCCCCAGCATTTT. Translating it yields CAISESKGNQPQHF. The V call is TRBV10-3, the J call TRBJ1-5; D may be TRBD1 (5 bases). Germline CDR1 and CDR2: ENHRY and SYGVKD. Trimming took off 2 bases at V and 4 bases at J, with 9 bases between the two ends. The length of the CDR3 is 14 residues.